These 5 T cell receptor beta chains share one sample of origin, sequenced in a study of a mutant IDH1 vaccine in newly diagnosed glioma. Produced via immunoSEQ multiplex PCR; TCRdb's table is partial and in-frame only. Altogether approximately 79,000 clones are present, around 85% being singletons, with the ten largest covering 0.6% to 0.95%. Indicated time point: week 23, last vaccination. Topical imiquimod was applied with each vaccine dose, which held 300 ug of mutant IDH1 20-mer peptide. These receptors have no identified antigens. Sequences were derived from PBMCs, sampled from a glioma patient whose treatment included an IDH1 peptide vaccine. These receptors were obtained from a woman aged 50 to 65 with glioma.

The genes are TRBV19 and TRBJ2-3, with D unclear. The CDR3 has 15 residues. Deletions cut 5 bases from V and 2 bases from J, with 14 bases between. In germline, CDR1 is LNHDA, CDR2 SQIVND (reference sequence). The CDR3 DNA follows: TGTGCCAGTAGTCTAGTTCCGGGCCTCACAGATACGCAGTATTTT. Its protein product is CASSLVPGLTDTQYF.

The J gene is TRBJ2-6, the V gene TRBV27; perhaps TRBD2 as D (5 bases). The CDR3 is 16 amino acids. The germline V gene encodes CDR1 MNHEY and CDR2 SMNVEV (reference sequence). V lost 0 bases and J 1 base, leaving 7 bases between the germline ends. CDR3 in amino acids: CASSLSPGSGANVLTF. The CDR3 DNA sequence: TGTGCCAGCAGTTTATCCCCGGGATCTGGGGCCAACGTCCTGACTTTC.

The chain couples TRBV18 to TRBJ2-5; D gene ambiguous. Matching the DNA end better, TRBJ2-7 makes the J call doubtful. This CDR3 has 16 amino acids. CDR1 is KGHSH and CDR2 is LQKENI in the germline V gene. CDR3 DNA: TGTGCCAGCTCACCACATCCAGCAGGCGCCCTCGGCGAGCAGTACTTC. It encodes CASSPHPAGALGEQYF.

CDR3 nucleotides: TGTGCCAGCAGTCTAGCCGGGACGGACTATGGCTACACCTTC. This codes for CASSLAGTDYGYTF. The rearrangement links TRBV27 to TRBJ1-2; D perhaps matches TRBD1 (5 bases). Germline-derived CDR1 and CDR2 are MNHEY and SMNVEV (reference sequence). The CDR3 consists of 14 residues. Trimming left V 5 bases short and J 3 bases short, with 13 bases between.

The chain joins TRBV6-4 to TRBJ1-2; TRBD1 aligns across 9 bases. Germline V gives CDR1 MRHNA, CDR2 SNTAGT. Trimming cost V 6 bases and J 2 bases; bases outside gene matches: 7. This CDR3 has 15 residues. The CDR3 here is CASSAGQGRNYGYTF. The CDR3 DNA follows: TGTGCCAGCAGCGCCGGACAGGGGAGAAACTATGGCTACACCTTC.